These 28 T cell receptor beta chains share one sample of origin, sequenced in a study of T cell responses to AZD1222 COVID-19 vaccine. Clones were read by immunoSEQ multiplex PCR, and TCRdb kept only the in-frame ones, dropping some. The data contain around 160,000 clones, 94% of them singletons. The sample consisted of peripheral blood, taken on day 0 of AZD1222 vaccination. The receptor source for this set is an adult in good health.

The chain is built from TRBV9 and TRBJ2-7; D is ambiguous. The CDR3 extends over 12 amino acids. Deletions cut 0 bases from V and 5 bases from J, with 6 bases between. Germline loops: CDR1 SGDLS, CDR2 YYNGEE. The CDR3 is CASSVEYDEQYF. In nucleotides, the CDR3 is TGTGCCAGCAGCGTAGAATACGACGAGCAGTACTTC. Variable domain in full (rest from reference TRBV9 and TRBJ2-7): DSGVTQTPKHLITATGQRVTLRCSPRSGDLSVYWYQQSLDQGLQFLIQYYNGEERAKGNILERFSAQQFPDLHSELNLSSLELGDSALYFCASSVEYDEQYFGPGTRLTVT.

Comments on this clone: The same CDR3 also results from other DNA sequences found in this sample. The genes are TRBV7-9 and TRBJ1-6, with 7 bases that match TRBD1. The CDR3 length is 14 residues. V lost 5 bases and J lost 5; bases outside the gene matches: 3. The V gene's germline CDR1 is SEHNR and CDR2 FQNEAQ (reference sequence). The CDR3 DNA reads as TGTGCCAGCAGCCTACAGGGGAATAATTCACCCCTCCACTTT. It encodes CASSLQGNNSPLHF. Using reference TRBV7-9 and TRBJ1-6 for the parts outside the CDR3, the full variable domain is DTGVSQNPRHKITKRGQNVTFRCDPISEHNRLYWYRQTLGQGPEFLTYFQNEAQLEKSRLLSDRFSAERPKGSFSTLEIQRTEQGDSAMYLCASSLQGNNSPLHFGNGTRLTVT.

V and J are TRBV9 and TRBJ1-2; 8 bases align to TRBD1. V lost 3 bases and J lost 0; bases outside the gene matches: 13. This CDR3 spans 18 amino acids. CDR1 and CDR2 (germline): SGDLS, YYNGEE. The CDR3: CASSDPGTGRSSNYGYTF. CDR3 DNA sequence: TGTGCCAGCAGCGATCCCGGGACAGGCCGTTCCTCTAACTATGGCTACACCTTC.

This clone was seen a few times. The V gene is TRBV7-9, the J gene TRBJ1-2; no reliable D call. V dropped 5 bases and J dropped 2 bases, with 12 bases sitting between them. CDR3 length: 14 residues. From germline, CDR1 is SEHNR and CDR2 FQNEAQ (reference sequence). CDR3 residues: CASSQSTRNYGYTF. DNA for the CDR3: TGTGCCAGCAGCCAATCCACCCGGAACTATGGCTACACCTTC.

The J gene is TRBJ2-7, the V gene TRBV7-8, with D perhaps assigned TRBD1 or TRBD2 (5 bases each). The CDR3 contains 16 residues. Germline V CDR1 and CDR2: SGHVS, FQNEAQ. The V and J ends lost 2 bases and 0 bases respectively, with 14 bases between them. CDR3 protein: CASSLPGSGISYEQYF. The CDR3 coding sequence is TGTGCCAGCAGCTTACCGGGATCAGGGATCTCCTACGAGCAGTACTTC.

The genes are TRBV24-1 and TRBJ2-2, with a possible D match to TRBD2 (5 bases). The V and J ends lost 7 bases and 3 bases respectively, with 8 bases between them. This CDR3 is 13 amino acids long. Germline values: CDR1 KGHDR, CDR2 SFDVKD. This CDR3 reads CATRREHTGELFF. CDR3 nucleotides: TGTGCCACCAGGAGGGAGCACACCGGGGAGCTGTTTTTT.

This clone has just one count. Here the CDR3 reads CASSNVPTDNYGYTF. CDR3 sequence (DNA): TGTGCCAGCAGCAATGTGCCTACTGATAACTATGGCTACACCTTC. The chain carries TRBV21-1 and TRBJ1-2. TRBV21-1 is given as a pseudogene. The CDR3 has 15 residues.

The chain recombines TRBV27 with TRBJ2-7; D gene ambiguous. CDR3 size: 15 residues. The germline V gene encodes CDR1 MNHEY and CDR2 SMNVEV (reference sequence). Trimming left V 2 bases short and J 4 bases short, with 15 bases between. This chain's CDR3 is CASSLLASLGYEQYF. The CDR3 nucleotides read TGTGCCAGCAGTTTACTGGCGTCCCTAGGATACGAGCAGTACTTC.

The chain couples TRBV7-2 to TRBJ2-3; D tentatively reads TRBD1 or TRBD2 (5 bases each). Germline V CDR1 and CDR2: SGHTA, FQGNSA. This CDR3 is built from 17 residues. V gave up 5 bases and J gave up 1 base, with 19 bases separating them. The CDR3 nucleotides are TGTGCCAGCAGCAAAAGAAGGTCCGGGGCCCGCACAGATACGCAGTATTTT. It yields the protein CASSKRRSGARTDTQYF.

The gene calls are TRBV7-9 and TRBJ2-3; D perhaps matches TRBD1 (6 bases). V shed 5 bases and J shed 6 bases, with 15 bases lying between them. CDR1 is SEHNR, CDR2 FQNEAQ, per germline (reference sequence). The length of the CDR3 is 14 residues. Written as DNA, the CDR3 is TGTGCCAGCAGCCCCGGGCAGGGGCTGGATACGCAGTATTTT. Its protein product is CASSPGQGLDTQYF.

This chain connects TRBV5-1 to TRBJ1-2, with a possible D match to TRBD1 (5 bases). The CDR3 loop spans 12 amino acids. Trimming took off 4 bases at V and 4 bases at J, with 8 bases between the two ends. From germline, CDR1 is SGHRS and CDR2 YFSETQ. The CDR3 DNA reads TGCGCCAGCAGCGAGGACACCTATGGCTACACCTTC. This translates into CASSEDTYGYTF.

This chain links TRBV6-5 with TRBJ2-7, with 9 bases aligning to TRBD1. Germline V gene data show CDR1 as MNHEY and CDR2 as SVGAGI. The CDR3 runs 14 residues. Unmatched junction bases numbered 7, after V lost 8 bases and J lost 2 bases. The DNA for the CDR3 is TGTGCCAGCCGGGGGACAGGGAGCCCCTACGAGCAGTACTTC. Protein: CASRGTGSPYEQYF.

This clone was seen a handful of times. For the CDR3, the DNA is TGTGCCAGCAGCTTCAGGGGGGACCAGCCCCAGCATTTT. Its protein product is CASSFRGDQPQHF. The chain is built from TRBV11-1 and TRBJ1-5, with 7 bases aligning to TRBD1. Trimming cost V 3 bases and J 7 bases; bases outside gene matches: 3. Germline V gives CDR1 SGHAT, CDR2 FQDESV (reference sequence). This CDR3 is 13 amino acids long.

This clone was observed a few times. The chain uses TRBV6-4 and TRBJ1-5; D is undetermined. The ends were cut back, 2 bases at V and 4 bases at J, with 6 bases in the middle. The CDR3 sequence is 13 residues long. In germline, CDR1 is MRHNA, CDR2 SNTAGT. The CDR3 is CASSDEPNQPQHF. The CDR3 coding sequence is TGTGCCAGCAGTGACGAGCCGAATCAGCCCCAGCATTTT.

This chain links TRBV27 with TRBJ1-2; 8 bases are shared with TRBD1. This CDR3 has 15 amino acids. Germline values: CDR1 MNHEY, CDR2 SMNVEV (reference sequence). The V segment lost 0 bases and the J segment 3 bases; nucleotides outside the gene matches: 3. The CDR3 sequence is CASSLSPRGHYGYTF. The CDR3 DNA follows: TGTGCCAGCAGTTTATCTCCCAGGGGGCACTATGGCTACACCTTC.

This CDR3 is CASSPSQGPYEQYF. The CDR3 nucleotides are TGTGCCAGCTCACCATCGCAGGGCCCCTACGAGCAGTACTTC. The chain employs TRBV18 and TRBJ2-7; TRBD1 is a possible D gene (5 bases). Germline V gene data show CDR1 as KGHSH and CDR2 as LQKENI. V was clipped by 2 bases and J by 2 bases, with 10 bases between them. CDR3 size: 14 residues.

This clone has just one count. This sequence joins TRBV28 and TRBJ1-2; no definite D call. Trimming left V 7 bases short and J 2 bases short, with 5 bases between. Germline CDR1 reads MDHEN; CDR2 reads SYDVKM. The CDR3 is made up of 11 amino acids. The CDR3 sequence is CASIGNYGYTF. CDR3 bases: TGTGCCAGCATTGGGAACTATGGCTACACCTTC.

The chain has TRBV7-8 and TRBJ2-5; 10 bases align to TRBD2. Per the germline V gene, CDR1 is SGHVS and CDR2 is FQNEAQ. This CDR3 contains 17 residues. Trimming removed 5 bases from V and 5 bases from J; junction bases left unmatched: 14. This CDR3 is CASSPLQASGRRETQYF. CDR3 nucleotides: TGTGCCAGCAGCCCCTTACAGGCTAGCGGGAGAAGGGAGACCCAGTACTTC.

In regard to this clone: Relative to the germline gene, one junction end is altered; a read error may explain this. The chain couples TRBV3-1 (or the pseudogene TRBV3-2) to TRBJ1-3; weak D call: TRBD1 (5 bases). Germline V CDR1 and CDR2: LGHDT, YNNKEL (reference sequence). This CDR3 has 15 residues. CDR3 bases: TGTGCCAGCAGGCAAGGTGGGGGCTCTGGAAACACCATATATTTT. It codes for CASRQGGGSGNTIYF.

This clone was observed once. The chain joins TRBV7-9 to TRBJ1-4, with a weak D call TRBD1 (5 bases). The CDR3 length is 16 residues. The V and J ends lost 0 bases and 3 bases respectively, with 11 bases between them. Germline V gene sequence: CDR1 SEHNR, CDR2 FQNEAQ (reference sequence). As DNA, the CDR3 is TGTGCCAGCAGCTTAGCCTCAGGGAAAGCTAATGAAAAACTGTTTTTT. It translates to CASSLASGKANEKLFF.

The CDR3 here is CASSLAANREQYF. The CDR3 DNA is TGTGCCAGCAGTTTGGCAGCAAATAGAGAGCAGTACTTC. The rearrangement links TRBV27 to TRBJ2-7; D call uncertain. V was clipped by 3 bases and J by 7 bases, with 13 bases between them. In germline, CDR1 is MNHEY, CDR2 SMNVEV (reference sequence). The CDR3 is made up of 13 amino acids.

The V gene is TRBV28, the J gene TRBJ2-7; TRBD2 agrees at 7 bases. The CDR3 contains 16 residues. Germline V CDR1 and CDR2: MDHEN, SYDVKM. The V gene end was trimmed by 5 bases and the J gene end by 3 bases; junction bases not matched to a gene: 13. CDR3 sequence (DNA): TGTGCCAGCAGTCCACCGGGGGGACGGGCGATCTACGAGCAGTACTTC. It specifies CASSPPGGRAIYEQYF.

The chain has TRBV30 and TRBJ2-1; weak D call: TRBD2 (6 bases). This CDR3 has 12 amino acids. The V gene lost 5 bases and the J gene lost 7 bases, with 12 bases spanning the gap. Per the germline V gene, CDR1 is GTSNPN and CDR2 is SVGIG (reference sequence). The CDR3 nucleotides read TGTGCCTGGGGAACTAGCCATAATGAGCAGTTCTTC. It is translated as CAWGTSHNEQFF.

The genes are TRBV5-4 and TRBJ2-3; possible D gene TRBD2, 6 bases. V was shortened by 5 bases and J by 5 bases, with 18 bases between the two germline ends. Germline CDR1 is SGHNT and CDR2 is YYREEE (reference sequence). The length of the CDR3 is 15 residues. The CDR3 DNA sequence: TGTGCCAGCAGGCGGGATAGCGGTGGGGGAGATACGCAGTATTTT. It translates to CASRRDSGGGDTQYF. The full variable domain, completed using reference TRBV5-4 and TRBJ2-3, is ETGVTQSPTHLIKTRGQQVTLRCSSQSGHNTVSWYQQALGQGPQFIFQYYREEENGRGNFPPRFSGLQFPNYSSELNVNALELDDSALYLCASRRDSGGGDTQYFGPGTRLTVL.

In DNA, the CDR3 is TGTGCCAGCTCACCGGGTATGGGGGACACTGAAGCTTTCTTT. Its protein product is CASSPGMGDTEAFF. The chain couples TRBV18 to TRBJ1-1, with D tentatively TRBD1 (5 bases). V was cut by 3 bases and J by 3 bases, with 11 bases left in between. This CDR3 has 14 amino acids. CDR1 is KGHSH, CDR2 LQKENI, per germline.

The CDR3 is CASREGGQPQHF. For the CDR3, the DNA is TGTGCCAGCAGGGAGGGAGGGCAGCCCCAGCATTTT. This chain links TRBV27 with TRBJ1-5, with no clear D. The CDR3 covers 12 residues. Germline CDR1 and CDR2: MNHEY and SMNVEV (reference sequence). V was clipped by 6 bases and J by 7 bases, with 10 bases between them.

The V call is TRBV10-1, the J call TRBJ2-7, with a tentative D call TRBD2 (6 bases). Trimming took 10 bases from V and 2 from J, leaving 18 bases between them. The CDR3 totals 14 residues. Germline CDR1 reads WNHNN; CDR2 reads SYGVQD (reference sequence). The CDR3 sequence is CATSRGLTPYEQYF. In DNA form, the CDR3 reads TGCGCCACCTCGCGGGGTTTAACTCCCTACGAGCAGTACTTC.

This chain joins TRBV28 and TRBJ2-7, with 8 bases fitting TRBD1. The CDR3 is 14 amino acids. Per germline, CDR1 MDHEN and CDR2 SYDVKM. The J segment lost 3 bases and the V segment lost 5 bases, leaving 6 bases of the junction unmatched. The CDR3 is CASSRRQGHYEQYF. CDR3 nucleotide sequence: TGTGCCAGCAGTCGTCGACAGGGGCACTACGAGCAGTACTTC. Variable domain in full (rest from reference TRBV28 and TRBJ2-7): DVKVTQSSRYLVKRTGEKVFLECVQDMDHENMFWYRQDPGLGLRLIYFSYDVKMKEKGDIPEGYSVSREKKERFSLILESASTNQTSMYLCASSRRQGHYEQYFGPGTRLTVT.